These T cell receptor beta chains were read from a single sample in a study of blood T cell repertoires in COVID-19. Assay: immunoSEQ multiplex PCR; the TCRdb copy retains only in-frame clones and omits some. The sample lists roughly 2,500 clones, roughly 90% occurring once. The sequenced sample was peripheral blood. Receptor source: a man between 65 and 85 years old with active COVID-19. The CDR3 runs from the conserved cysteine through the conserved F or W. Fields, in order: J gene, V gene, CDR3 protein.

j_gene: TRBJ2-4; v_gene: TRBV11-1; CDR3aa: CASSPGTGVGIQYF
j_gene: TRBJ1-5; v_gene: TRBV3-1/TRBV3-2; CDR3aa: CASSQTQQQPQHF
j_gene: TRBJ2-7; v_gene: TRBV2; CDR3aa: CASSVTRTYEQYF
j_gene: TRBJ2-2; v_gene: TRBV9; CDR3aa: CASSVTLAQITGELFF
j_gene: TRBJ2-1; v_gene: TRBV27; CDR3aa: CASVPGLAGVSEQFF
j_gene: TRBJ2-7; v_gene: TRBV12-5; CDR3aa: CASGYSLSGMGEQYF
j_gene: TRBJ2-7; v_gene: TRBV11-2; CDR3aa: CASSLGREWGEQYF
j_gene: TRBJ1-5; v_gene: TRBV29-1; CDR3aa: CSGDRDCTYSNQPQHF
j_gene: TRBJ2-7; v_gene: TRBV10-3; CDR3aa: CAISPESYEQYF
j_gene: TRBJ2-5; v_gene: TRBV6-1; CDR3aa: CASSEPQDLKTQYF
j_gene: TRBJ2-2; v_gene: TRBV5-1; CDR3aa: CASSGTSGTGELFF
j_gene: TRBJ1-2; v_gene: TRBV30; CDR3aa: CAWRRGLGYTF
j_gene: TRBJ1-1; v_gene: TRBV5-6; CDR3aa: CASTFRASGGGGDTEAFF
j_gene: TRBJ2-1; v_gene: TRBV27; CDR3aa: CASSQGRGRGEQFF
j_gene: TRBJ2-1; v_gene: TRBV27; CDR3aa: CASSLSGANFLRFF
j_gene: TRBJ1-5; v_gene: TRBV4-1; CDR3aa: CASSHPTGGGSNQPQHF
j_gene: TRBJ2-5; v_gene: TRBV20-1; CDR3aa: CSARGLAGGLFLETQYF
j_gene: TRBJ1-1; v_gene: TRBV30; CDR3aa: CACLGRINTEAFF
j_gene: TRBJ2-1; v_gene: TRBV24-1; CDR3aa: CATSDPTGSSYNEQFF
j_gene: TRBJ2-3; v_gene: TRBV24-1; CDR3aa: CATSAGFGLGGIDTQYF
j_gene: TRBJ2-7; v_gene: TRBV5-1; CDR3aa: CASSLTSGGYSGEQYF
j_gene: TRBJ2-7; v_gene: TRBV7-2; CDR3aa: CASSSVTGVDEQYF
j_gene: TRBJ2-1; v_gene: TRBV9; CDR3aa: CASSVRPSGSNEQFF
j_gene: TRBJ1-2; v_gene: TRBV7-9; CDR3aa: CASSHDSHQSGYTF
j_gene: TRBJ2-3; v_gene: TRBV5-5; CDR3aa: CASSSRRSPPTDTQYF
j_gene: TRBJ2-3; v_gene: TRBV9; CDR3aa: CASSPRLLAGGQDTQYF
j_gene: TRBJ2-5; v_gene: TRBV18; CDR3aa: CASSPGDRGEETQYF
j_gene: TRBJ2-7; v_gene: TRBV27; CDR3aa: CASSPDFAYEQYF
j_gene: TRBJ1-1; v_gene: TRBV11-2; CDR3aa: CASSLADRGAFF
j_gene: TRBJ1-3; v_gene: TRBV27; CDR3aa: CASSRQGIGTIYF
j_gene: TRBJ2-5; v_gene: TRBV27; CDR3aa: CASSGSHPNQETQYF
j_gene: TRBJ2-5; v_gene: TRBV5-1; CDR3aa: CASSLASVETQYF
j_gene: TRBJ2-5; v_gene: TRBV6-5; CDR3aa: CASSPGDRVYF